This T cell receptor beta chain was recovered during a study of OX40 agonist ivuxolimab in advanced cancers. Study context: The mean age was about 57 years, ranging from about 20 to 79, with around four fifths of participants male. Study findings and constraints: At 0.1 to 3.0 mg/kg and by week 6, clonal expansion occurred in CD4+ and CD8+ blood T cells.

Clones were sequenced by immunoSEQ multiplex PCR, and TCRdb holds only the in-frame ones, with some missing. The sample carries roughly 70,000 clones, 88% recorded once. As regards this clone: Its antigen remains unknown.

Germline trimming cut 1 base from V and 6 bases from J; bases unmatched to any gene: 3. Germline V gene sequence: CDR1 SGHNT, CDR2 YENEEA. The CDR3 is 14 residues long. The V call is TRBV11-3, the J call TRBJ2-3, with TRBD2 matching over 8 bases. The sequencing used CD4+ or CD8+ T cells sorted from blood, collected in a trial of the OX40 agonist ivuxolimab. The source of this sequence is an adult with an advanced solid tumor such as melanoma, head and neck, liver or kidney cancer. CDR3 sequence: CASSLGLAGDTQYF. For the CDR3, the DNA is TGTGCCAGCAGCTTAGGTCTAGCGGGTGATACGCAGTATTTT.